The source of this T cell receptor beta chain is a study of beta chain features in type 1 diabetes. Trimming left V 7 bases short and J 4 bases short, with 8 bases between. This CDR3 spans 11 amino acids. Germline assignment: CDR1 MGHDK and CDR2 SYGVNS. Study-wide points: In type 1 diabetes patients, VDJ junctions had fewer insertions; deletions at these junctions were more frequent. Cells that show high TCR expression could be over-represented by cDNA sequencing. Shorter TCRB CDR3s, moderately but significantly so, marked every one of the four CD4+ subsets in Type 1 diabetes patients.

Every bit of the isolated RNA underwent reverse transcription, so sequencing read expressed TCRB transcripts. Profiling relied on immunoSEQ multiplex PCR, and the TCRdb table lists in-frame clones only, not all of them. The sample carries under 300,000 clones, roughly 22% recorded once. Points on this clone: The antigen is undetermined.

Sample: naive CD4+ T cells from blood. The TCR was taken from a woman aged 40 to 50 with type 1 diabetes. The rearrangement joins TRBV25-1 to TRBJ2-7; the D gene is possibly TRBD1 (5 bases). CDR3: CASNTGYEQYF. The CDR3 DNA sequence: TGTGCCAGCAACACAGGATACGAGCAGTACTTC.